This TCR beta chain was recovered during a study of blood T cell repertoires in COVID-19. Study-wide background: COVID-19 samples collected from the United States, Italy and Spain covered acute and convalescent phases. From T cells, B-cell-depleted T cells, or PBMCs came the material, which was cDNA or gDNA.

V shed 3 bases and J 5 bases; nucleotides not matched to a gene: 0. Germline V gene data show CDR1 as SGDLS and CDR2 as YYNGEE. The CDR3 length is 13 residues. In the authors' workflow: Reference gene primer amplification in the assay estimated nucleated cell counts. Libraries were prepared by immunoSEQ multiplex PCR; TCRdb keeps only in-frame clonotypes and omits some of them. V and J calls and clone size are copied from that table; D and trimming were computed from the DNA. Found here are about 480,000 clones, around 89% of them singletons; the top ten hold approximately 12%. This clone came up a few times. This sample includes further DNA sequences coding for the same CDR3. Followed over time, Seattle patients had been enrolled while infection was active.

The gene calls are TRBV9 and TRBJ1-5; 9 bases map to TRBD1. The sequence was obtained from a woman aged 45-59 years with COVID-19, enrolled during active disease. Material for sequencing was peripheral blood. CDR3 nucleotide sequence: TGTGCCAGCAGCGGACAGGGGGATCAGCCCCAGCATTTT. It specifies CASSGQGDQPQHF.